The T cell receptor beta chain described here comes from a study of blood T cells in healthy people across ages (dated by TCRdb to 2014 to 2015). The study in broad terms: In model experiments, template switching captured roughly one uniquely barcoded TCR beta cDNA molecule for every two T cells. To track age-related changes in TCR beta repertoire diversity, the study relied on deep sequencing normalized with unique cDNA molecular identifiers. Donors were grouped into four age groups: young (average approximately 15 years), middle-aged (less than 40), aged (62) and long-lived (around 82). To avoid experimental bias, donors of different ages were randomly spread across the sequencing lanes. Using the same blood draw, the study looked at two additional independent replicas of 1 million unique cDNA reads for two donors, one aged 18 to 29 and the other aged 80 or older.

The germline V and J ends show losses of 3 bases and 6 bases respectively, and no gene match explains 4 bases of the junction. The CDR3, cysteine through phenylalanine, is 14 amino acids long. Only the CDR3 DNA is retained, 42 bases long and in frame from the first base. As encoded in the germline V gene (reference sequence), CDR1 is SEHNR while CDR2 is FQNEAQ. This clonotype has ten or more counts. The antigen this receptor binds is unknown. Base-call qualities are not available, and no considerably larger clone is one nucleotide away. The method was 5' RACE. Reads for this sample came from an Illumina HiSeq 2500. A second PCR of roughly 6 to 11 cycles was run with a J-beta primer mix and a sample-barcoded 5' primer. Each TCR beta cDNA molecule received a unique molecular identifier from a template-switch 5' adaptor carrying 12 random nucleotides. Each sample yielded at least 3 million CDR3-containing paired-end reads. First-strand cDNA synthesis was performed from all RNA using the Mint cDNA synthesis kit, with priming by a TRBC-specific oligonucleotide. Following uracil-DNA glycosylase treatment, all cDNA underwent a first 18-cycle PCR with the universal primers M1SS and BC2_uni_R. The published analysis was carried out like this. For normalization, 1 million high-quality reads were randomly selected from each sample, with every read carrying a distinct molecular identifier. Reads sharing molecular identifiers were discarded rather than binned into consensus sequences. MiTCR, with a Q25 quality threshold and the strictest error-elimination algorithm, was used for CDR3 identification, clonotype clustering and error correction. Lower-bound total TCR beta diversity was estimated with a nonparametric unseen species model using Euler transformation. In TCRdb, the public reads were trimmed at Q25 with fastp and aligned with MiXCR, with productive beta chains retained. Under each unique CDR3 protein, matching rows form one entry showing the most common genes and DNA. The V and J calls here are based on TCRdb, not the publication. Within this sample are hundreds of thousands of distinct CDR3 sequences, with about 34% of them counted one time only. The ten top clones hold 15% of the sample.

Systemically healthy Caucasian individuals from Russia, approximately 39 in total and aged about 6 to 95 years, were included as donors. Around 9.7 milliliters of peripheral blood were collected from each donor into EDTA-treated Vacutainer tubes. Ficoll-Paque density-gradient centrifugation was used to isolate PBMCs, with at least 7 million obtained per sample. Trizol reagent was used to extract total RNA from the PBMCs, yielding at least 5 micrograms per sample. For every donor, flow cytometry on a PBMC aliquot measured the percentage of naive CD45RAhigh/CD27high T cells. Results the study describes overall, beyond this receptor: There was a strong correlation between observed TCR beta diversity and the percentage of naive T cells measured by flow cytometry. Conclusive comparison of naive and antigen-experienced compartments was prevented by the profiling of bulk unsorted PBMCs. The CMV infection status of donors was not known, potentially confounding age-related changes in expanded clonotypes. The long-lived group showed more naive CD4+ T cells, fewer expanded clones and increased TCR diversity than the aged group, suggesting age selection. As age increased, observed TCR beta diversity per million T cells dropped in a roughly linear way, and a significant reduction was already evident by age around 41. Total diversity estimates from one million sequenced T cells were considered lower bounds and underestimates.

The source material was blood. This receptor was taken from a woman older than 75 in good health. Donor details come from another sample of the same person, matched by shared clones. The sequence links TRBV7-9 to TRBJ2-3, and 9 junctional nucleotides match TRBD2. The CDR3 protein is CASSFSGGRDTQYF. At the DNA level, the sequence is TGTGCCAGCAGCTTTAGCGGGGGTAGGGATACGCAGTATTTT.